Sequencing of this T cell receptor (beta chain) was carried out in a study of cytomegalovirus exposure and HLA in healthy donors. At the level of the study: Earlier, 150 million to 200 million T cells were analyzed, and 90 million to 120 million unique TCR beta sequences were found among them.

The CDR3 covers 17 residues. Germline lookup yields CDR1 LGHNA and CDR2 YNFKEQ. V was cut by 0 bases and J by 2 bases, with 16 bases left in between. Vbeta (60) and Jbeta (13) primers were used in the PCR. Profiling relied on immunoSEQ multiplex PCR, and the TCRdb table lists in-frame clones only, not all of them. The sample lists around 200,000 clones, roughly four fifths occurring once. The V and J genes are TRBV4-2 and TRBJ2-5; D is perhaps TRBD2 (7 bases). The sequence was obtained from a man aged 45-65 years in good health and CMV-seronegative. Sequencing was carried out using PBMCs. The CDR3 bases are TGTGCCAGCAGCCAAGATGTAGGGGGGGGTGGGCAAGAGACCCAGTACTTC. Translated, it gives CASSQDVGGGGQETQYF.